The 27 T cell receptor beta chains given below trace back to one sample, sequenced in a study of blood T cells in healthy people across ages. Using a J-beta primer mix together with a sample-barcoded 5' primer, a second PCR was run for about 7 to 12 cycles. In TCRdb, the 5' RACE reads were re-called with MiXCR into one record per CDR3 protein. In the table there are hundreds of thousands of distinct CDR3 sequences, over 40% of which are singletons. Sequences were obtained from blood. The origin of the receptors is a woman of 80 years or more in good health.

This clonotype was recorded many times. The chain recombines TRBV5-1 with TRBJ2-1; D possibly corresponds to TRBD2 (5 bases). Per the germline V gene, CDR1 is SGHRS and CDR2 is YFSETQ. The CDR3 is made up of 13 amino acids. The V end lost 0 bases, the J end lost 7 bases, and 8 bases lay between the germline ends. The CDR3: CASSLAEGNEQFF. The CDR3, as DNA: TGCGCCAGCAGCTTGGCCGAGGGTAATGAGCAGTTCTTC.

The chain couples TRBV27 to TRBJ2-1; 11 positions agree with TRBD2. CDR3 length equals 15 residues. V lost 7 bases and J lost 7; bases outside the gene matches: 9. Germline assignment: CDR1 MNHEY and CDR2 SMNVEV (reference sequence). The CDR3 reads CASTAAASGRNEQFF. As DNA, the CDR3 is TGTGCCAGCACGGCCGCGGCTAGCGGGAGGAATGAGCAGTTCTTC.

The V call is TRBV29-1, the J call TRBJ2-3, with 8 bases that match TRBD2. After removal of 5 bases from V and 0 bases from J, the junction contained 4 bases not matched to a gene. The CDR3 consists of 14 residues. Germline CDR1 and CDR2: SQVTM and ANQGSEA. The CDR3 region is CSVRPSGSTDTQYF. Here the CDR3 DNA reads TGCAGCGTTCGTCCTAGCGGGAGCACAGATACGCAGTATTTT.

To note about this clonotype: A read error may explain this, as a much larger clone is one base away. This chain links TRBV29-1 with TRBJ2-5, with TRBD1 matching over 8 bases. With the DNA end fitting TRBJ2-7 better, the J assignment may be wrong. From germline, CDR1 is SQVTM and CDR2 ANQGSEA. The CDR3 is made up of 13 amino acids. The CDR3 region has the DNA TGCAGCGCTGTGGCAGGGGGCAAATACGAGCAGTACTTC. As protein: CSAVAGGKYEQYF.

Many counts were recorded for this clonotype. The rearrangement uses TRBV7-9 and TRBJ1-4; 7 bases agree with TRBD1. This CDR3 has 14 amino acids. V trimming: 3 bases; J trimming: 4 bases; junction bases outside the gene matches: 2. From germline, CDR1 is SEHNR and CDR2 FQNEAQ (reference sequence). CDR3 sequence: CASSLGQNNEKLFF. In DNA form, the CDR3 reads TGTGCCAGCAGCTTGGGACAGAATAATGAAAAACTGTTTTTT.

CDR3 sequence: CAISEPRGHSYNEQFF. CDR3 in DNA: TGTGCCATCAGTGAGCCTCGGGGGCATTCCTACAATGAGCAGTTCTTC. The genes are TRBV10-3 and TRBJ2-1; D may correspond to TRBD1 or TRBD2 (6 bases each). V was cut by 2 bases and J by 1 base, with 12 bases left in between. The germline CDR1 and CDR2 sequences are ENHRY and SYGVKD. This CDR3 region has 16 residues.

This clonotype was counted ten times or more. V usage is TRBV4-2 and J usage is TRBJ2-5; D gene unclear. CDR1 and CDR2 (germline): LGHNA, YNFKEQ. The CDR3 contains 14 residues. The V end was cut by 1 base, the J end by 2 bases, with 8 bases between. CDR3 DNA: TGTGCCAGCAGCCAAGGAATTCTACAAGAGACCCAGTACTTC. It specifies CASSQGILQETQYF.

Only one count was recorded for this clonotype. Its ends do not fully match the called genes, so a read error is possible. The rearrangement uses TRBV7-3 and TRBJ2-7; TRBD1 aligns across 9 bases. The CDR3 contains 13 residues. The V gene's germline CDR1 is SGHTA and CDR2 FQGTGA. The CDR3 DNA follows: TGTACCAGCAGCTTAGGGACAGGGTACGAGCAGTACTTC. Encoded protein: CTSSLGTGYEQYF.

This rearrangement joins TRBV20-1 to TRBJ1-2; tentatively, D is TRBD1 (6 bases). Trimming stripped 0 bases from V and 8 bases from J, with 19 bases between. Germline V gives CDR1 DFQATT, CDR2 SNEGSKA (reference sequence). The CDR3 has 15 residues. The CDR3 reads CSARDQLRTGNGYTF. CDR3 nucleotide sequence: TGCAGTGCTAGAGATCAGCTGAGAACAGGGAACGGCTACACCTTC.

A remark on this clonotype: A much larger clone differs by one base, so this may be a read error. The chain recombines TRBV29-1 with TRBJ2-5, with D uncertain. There are 12 residues in the CDR3. V lost 7 bases, J lost 1 base, and 10 bases lay in between. Germline CDR1 SQVTM, CDR2 ANQGSEA. The CDR3 nucleotides are TGCAGCGCCACTAACGGCCAAGAGACCCAGTACTTC. It codes for CSATNGQETQYF. Filled out from reference TRBV29-1 and TRBJ2-5, the complete variable domain reads SAVISQKPSRDICQRGTSLTIQCQVDSQVTMMFWYRQQPGQSLTLIATANQGSEATYESGFVIDKFPISRPNLTFSTLTVSNMSPEDSSIYLCSATNGQETQYFGPGTRLLVL.

In this sample, this clonotype turned up a few times. The chain is built from TRBV20-1 and TRBJ1-1; a possible D gene is TRBD1 (5 bases). V gave up 5 bases and J gave up 1 base, with 11 bases separating them. In germline, CDR1 is DFQATT, CDR2 SNEGSKA (reference sequence). This CDR3 region has 13 residues. CDR3 protein: CSAPDGGNTEAFF. As DNA, the CDR3 is TGCAGTGCTCCCGACGGGGGGAACACTGAAGCTTTCTTT.

Details on this clonotype: A much bigger clone sits one base away, suggesting this may be a read error. The chain is built from TRBV6-5 and TRBJ2-7, with D tentatively TRBD1 or TRBD2 (6 bases each). The CDR3 spans 11 residues. Trimming left V 9 bases short and J 5 bases short, with 11 bases between. Germline CDR1 and CDR2: MNHEY and SVGAGI. CDR3 DNA sequence: TGTGCCAGAGTGGGGGGCAACGAGCAGTACTTC. Its protein is CARVGGNEQYF.

On this clonotype: The junction differs from germline at one of its ends, possibly a read error. The chain is built from TRBV29-1 and TRBJ1-2, with TRBD1 identical over 8 bases. Germline V lookup: CDR1 SQVTM, CDR2 ANQGSEA. The length of the CDR3 is 11 residues. The CDR3 reads CSVQDRGGYTF. CDR3 DNA: TGCAGCGTTCAAGACAGGGGAGGCTACACCTTC.

Note on this clonotype: A much larger clone sits a single nucleotide away, making a read error possible. The chain couples TRBV28 to TRBJ2-1, with TRBD1 identical over 8 bases. After removal of 10 bases from V and 6 bases from J, the junction contained 8 bases not matched to a gene. There are 13 residues in the CDR3. Germline assignment: CDR1 MDHEN and CDR2 SYDVKM. The CDR3 reads CATATGVVNEQFF. The CDR3 DNA is TGTGCCACGGCGACAGGGGTCGTCAATGAGCAGTTCTTC.

The chain is built from TRBV3-1 and TRBJ1-6; D not resolved. This CDR3 spans 17 amino acids. Trimming shortened V by 5 bases and J by 8 bases, and 22 bases separated the two germline ends. Germline V gene data show CDR1 as LGHDT and CDR2 as YNNKEL (reference sequence). In DNA, the CDR3 is TGTGCCAGCAGCGCTGTCGGAGGAGGCGAAACCTATTCACCCCTCCACTTT. It yields the protein CASSAVGGGETYSPLHF.

This clonotype was seen repeatedly, ten times or more. The chain recombines TRBV4-2 with TRBJ2-3, with 10 positions matching TRBD2. Germline values: CDR1 LGHNA, CDR2 YNFKEQ. J lost 5 bases, V lost 0 bases, and 11 bases had no gene match. This CDR3 is 18 amino acids long. CDR3 protein: CASSQDWASGGPGDTQYF. For the CDR3, the DNA is TGTGCCAGCAGCCAAGATTGGGCTAGCGGGGGACCAGGAGATACGCAGTATTTT.

This sequence joins TRBV20-1 and TRBJ2-5; 8 nucleotides match TRBD1. CDR3 length: 16 residues. J gave up 7 bases and V 2 bases, and 15 bases lay outside the gene matches. The germline V gene encodes CDR1 DFQATT and CDR2 SNEGSKA (reference sequence). CDR3 region: CSARKRQGRSGGTQYF. The DNA of the CDR3 is TGCAGTGCTAGAAAGAGACAGGGGCGGTCCGGGGGGACCCAGTACTTC.

This chain uses TRBV2 with TRBJ2-1, with 9 bases matching TRBD1. V was pared by 6 bases and J by 4 bases, with 7 bases of the junction left unmatched. The CDR3 is made up of 15 amino acids. CDR1 and CDR2 (germline): SNHLY, FYNNEI. The CDR3 DNA is TGTGCCAGCAGGACAAGGGACAGGGATTACAATGAGCAGTTCTTC. Translation gives CASRTRDRDYNEQFF.

The J gene is TRBJ2-4, the V gene TRBV6-2 or TRBV6-3; 7 positions match TRBD2. Germline lookup yields CDR1 MNHEY and CDR2 SVGEGT. The CDR3 contains 14 residues. V lost 6 bases and J lost 6; bases outside the gene matches: 8. This chain's CDR3 is CASSSSGRGNIQYF. In DNA, the CDR3 is TGTGCCAGCAGCTCCTCAGGGAGGGGAAACATTCAGTACTTC.

This clonotype was seen only a few times. This sequence joins TRBV20-1 and TRBJ2-2, with 7 bases identical to TRBD1. CDR3 size: 13 residues. The germline gives CDR1 DFQATT, CDR2 SNEGSKA (reference sequence). V gave up 3 bases and J gave up 6 bases; unmatched junction bases: 4. In DNA form, the CDR3 reads TGCAGTGCTAGCGAGGGGGCGGCCGGGGAGCTGTTTTTT. Translating it yields CSASEGAAGELFF.

A few counts support this clonotype. The CDR3 DNA is TGTGCCAGCAGCCAAGATATGGCGGGAGAAGCAGATACGCAGTATTTT. Protein sequence: CASSQDMAGEADTQYF. The chain is built from TRBV4-2 and TRBJ2-3; 7 nucleotides line up with TRBD2. The CDR3 covers 16 residues. With 0 bases clipped from V and 4 bases from J, the junction kept 7 bases outside the gene matches. Germline CDR1 and CDR2: LGHNA and YNFKEQ.

The chain has TRBV20-1 and TRBJ1-6; TRBD1 might be the D (6 bases). The CDR3 spans 15 residues. Per germline, CDR1 DFQATT and CDR2 SNEGSKA (reference sequence). V was trimmed by 3 bases and J by 9 bases, leaving 18 bases between them. DNA of the CDR3: TGCAGTGCTAGGAGTGGTTCACAGGGTGGTTCACCCCTCCACTTT. Protein: CSARSGSQGGSPLHF.

V is TRBV3-1 and J is TRBJ2-2; 7 nucleotides line up with TRBD1. The CDR3 is 15 amino acids. J was trimmed by 0 bases and V by 6 bases; bases with no gene match: 4. The germline gives CDR1 LGHDT, CDR2 YNNKEL (reference sequence). Here the CDR3 DNA reads TGTGCCAGCAGGTTACAGGGGTCGAACACCGGGGAGCTGTTTTTT. Its translation is CASRLQGSNTGELFF.

The chain has TRBV7-2 and TRBJ1-4, with D unclear. Germline assignment: CDR1 SGHTA and CDR2 FQGNSA. This CDR3 is built from 16 residues. V lost 5 bases, J lost 8 bases, and 21 bases lay in between. The CDR3 bases are TGTGCCAGCAGCCCCCCTGGTTCCGGAGGAGGAGAAAAACTGTTTTTT. Residues: CASSPPGSGGGEKLFF.

J is TRBJ2-4 and V is TRBV7-8, with 12 positions matching TRBD2. The J call could be wrong; TRBJ2-7 is a better fit for the DNA end. Germline assignment: CDR1 SGHVS and CDR2 FQNEAQ. This CDR3 spans 16 amino acids. The CDR3 region has the DNA TGTGCCAGCAGCTCCCGCCGACTAGCGGGAGTCTACGAGCAGTACTTC. Protein sequence: CASSSRRLAGVYEQYF.

The J gene is TRBJ2-5, the V gene TRBV11-2; 8 bases fit TRBD2. This CDR3 comprises 14 residues. With V trimmed by 6 bases and J by 1 base, 4 bases remained unmatched. Germline V gene lookup returns CDR1 SGHAT and CDR2 FQNNGV. The CDR3 protein is CASRTTSGQETQYF. CDR3 in DNA: TGTGCCAGCAGAACTACTAGCGGCCAAGAGACCCAGTACTTC.

At least ten counts were recorded for this clonotype. V and J are TRBV5-1 and TRBJ2-1, with a possible D match to TRBD1 (5 bases). The germline V gene encodes CDR1 SGHRS and CDR2 YFSETQ. The CDR3 has 12 residues. V gave up 5 bases and J gave up 5 bases, with 8 bases separating them. The DNA for the CDR3 is TGCGCCAGCAGAGGGGCAAACAATGAGCAGTTCTTC. Translation gives CASRGANNEQFF.